Below, 18 T cell receptor beta chains from the same sample are listed, as sequenced in a study of CD8+CD57+ T cells in acquired aplastic anemia. Genomic DNA was employed as the template in profiling TCR beta VDJ and CDR3. Via MiXCR, TCRdb re-called the reads, giving one row per CDR3 protein. The table has about 210,000 distinct CDR3 sequences, about a third seen once. Sequenced material: sorted CD4+, CD8+, or CD8+CD57+ T cells (not recorded which) from PBMCs. The receptor set was obtained from a human donor in good health, serving as a control.

This clonotype has only a few counts. Likely a read error: the CDR3 ends without its conserved phenylalanine or tryptophan. V and J are TRBV7-8 and TRBJ2-7; D might be TRBD1 or TRBD2, each matching 5 bases. Germline loops: CDR1 SGHVS, CDR2 FQNEAQ. This CDR3 has 16 amino acids. Deletions cut 0 bases from V and 3 bases from J, with 15 bases between. The CDR3 nucleotides are TGTGCCAGCAGCTTAGCAGCTAGGCAGGGAGACTACGAGCAGTACCTC. Residues: CASSLAARQGDYEQYL.

This clonotype was recorded many times. CDR3 DNA sequence: TGTGCCAGCAGGGCCCTGACGGTGACCAGGAGTAGCTACACCTTC. This encodes CASRALTVTRSSYTF. The rearrangement joins TRBV2 to TRBJ1-2; D is uncertain. The CDR3 loop spans 15 amino acids. Germline CDR1 and CDR2: SNHLY and FYNNEI. V was pared by 6 bases and J by 9 bases, with 23 bases between.

The rearrangement uses TRBV10-3 and TRBJ2-7, with 11 bases identical to TRBD1. The CDR3 is 15 amino acids. The trim removed 0 bases at V and 3 bases at J, leaving 1 base unmatched. Germline V gene data show CDR1 as ENHRY and CDR2 as SYGVKD. CDR3 DNA: TGTGCCATCAGTGAGTCGGGACAGGGGGTCTACGAGCAGTACTTC. This codes for CAISESGQGVYEQYF.

This clonotype occurred a few times. The CDR3 DNA follows: TGCGCCCGCCAACTAGCGGTGAACACAGATACGCAGTATTTT. Its protein product is CARQLAVNTDTQYF. The V and J genes are TRBV5-1 and TRBJ2-3; 8 nucleotides agree with TRBD2. Unmatched junction bases numbered 9, after V lost 10 bases and J lost 2 bases. The CDR3 sequence is 14 residues long. CDR1 SGHRS and CDR2 YFSETQ come from the germline V gene.

In its sample, this clonotype was seen many times. The rearrangement joins TRBV12-3 or TRBV12-4 to TRBJ2-7; D assignment may be TRBD1 or TRBD2 (6 bases each). V dropped 6 bases and J dropped 5 bases, with 17 bases sitting between them. The CDR3 sequence is 14 residues long. CDR3 DNA: TGTGCCAGCAGCCTGAGGGGGGCCGTTGACGAGCAGTACTTC. It specifies CASSLRGAVDEQYF.

This clonotype was observed at least ten times. The V and J genes are TRBV19 and TRBJ1-6; possible D gene TRBD1, 6 bases. This CDR3 spans 14 amino acids. Germline CDR1 and CDR2: LNHDA and SQIVND (reference sequence). Trimming took 3 bases from V and 7 from J, leaving 10 bases between them. The CDR3 protein is CASSIGTPNSPLHF. CDR3 bases: TGTGCCAGTAGTATCGGGACACCAAATTCACCCCTCCACTTT.

At least ten counts were recorded for this clonotype. One junction end does not reproduce the germline sequence, and a read error may be involved. The rearrangement links TRBV12-3 or TRBV12-4 to TRBJ2-7; D perhaps matches TRBD1 (5 bases). This CDR3 is 13 amino acids long. CDR3 coding DNA: TGTGCCAGCACCCCAGGGCACTCCAACGAGCAGTACTTC. Amino acid sequence: CASTPGHSNEQYF.

The chain recombines TRBV24-1 with TRBJ1-1; the D gene is possibly TRBD1 (5 bases). The CDR3 totals 12 residues. Trimming took 0 bases from V and 10 from J, leaving 8 bases between them. The germline CDR1 and CDR2 sequences are KGHDR and SFDVKD. This CDR3 reads CATSDLYGTAFF. In DNA, the CDR3 is TGTGCCACCAGTGATTTGTACGGGACAGCTTTCTTT.

This clonotype was recorded once. This chain joins TRBV20-1 and TRBJ1-6; the D gene is possibly TRBD1 (5 bases). This CDR3 has 14 residues. The V gene lost 1 base and the J gene lost 8 bases, with 12 bases spanning the gap. From germline, CDR1 is DFQATT and CDR2 SNEGSKA (reference sequence). Here the CDR3 reads CSARAGGPYSPLHF. DNA of the CDR3: TGCAGTGCTAGAGCGGGGGGACCCTATTCACCCCTCCACTTT.

This clonotype appeared a single time. Here the CDR3 omits its conserved ending phenylalanine or tryptophan, so a read error is the likely source. The V call is TRBV10-3, the J call TRBJ1-1; possible D gene TRBD1, 6 bases. CDR3 length equals 15 residues. Germline lookup yields CDR1 ENHRY and CDR2 SYGVKD. For the CDR3, the DNA is TGTGCCATCAGTGAGTGGGGGGGGGCGAACACTGAGGCTTTCCTT. It yields the protein CAISEWGGANTEAFL.

This clonotype was picked up a small number of times. The chain is built from TRBV5-1 and TRBJ1-3; TRBD1 is a possible D gene (6 bases). The V gene lost 4 bases and the J gene lost 5 bases, with 13 bases spanning the gap. Germline CDR1 reads SGHRS; CDR2 reads YFSETQ. The CDR3 is 14 residues long. CDR3 loop: CASSLDSYRNTIYF. The DNA for the CDR3 is TGCGCCAGCAGCCTGGACAGTTACAGAAACACCATATATTTT.

This clonotype was counted ten times or more. The rearrangement uses TRBV24-1 and TRBJ1-5; 8 nucleotides align to TRBD1. The CDR3 is 15 amino acids. Germline V gene lookup returns CDR1 KGHDR and CDR2 SFDVKD. J gave up 6 bases and V 2 bases, and 5 bases lay outside the gene matches. The CDR3, as DNA: TGTGCCACCAGTGATTCTGGACAGGGAAGTCAGCCCCAGCATTTT. It codes for CATSDSGQGSQPQHF.

The DNA of the CDR3 is TGTGCCAGCAAGGCCTCCTCGGGCTACAATGAGCAGTTCTTC. As protein: CASKASSGYNEQFF. This rearrangement joins TRBV10-3 to TRBJ2-1; the D is unclear. CDR1 is ENHRY and CDR2 is SYGVKD in the germline V gene. CDR3 length equals 14 residues. The V and J ends lost 10 bases and 3 bases respectively, with 16 bases between them.

This clonotype was recorded a few times. The CDR3 is CASSLTPSGRGYEQFF. The CDR3 nucleotides read TGTGCCAGCAGCTTAACACCAAGCGGGAGAGGGTATGAGCAGTTCTTC. The rearrangement uses TRBV13 and TRBJ2-1, with 8 bases aligning to TRBD2. Germline V gene sequence: CDR1 PRHDT, CDR2 FYEKMQ (reference sequence). CDR3 length equals 16 residues. The V gene end was trimmed by 2 bases and the J gene end by 8 bases; junction bases not matched to a gene: 11.

This clonotype was seen repeatedly, ten times or more. The chain recombines TRBV6-1 with TRBJ2-7, with 7 positions matching TRBD2. CDR1 is MNHNS and CDR2 is SASEGT in the germline V gene. This CDR3 region has 15 residues. After removal of 2 bases from V and 3 bases from J, the junction contained 7 bases not matched to a gene. CDR3 residues: CASSESELAFYEQYF. In nucleotides, the CDR3 is TGTGCCAGCAGTGAATCGGAACTAGCGTTCTACGAGCAGTACTTC.

V and J are TRBV6-6 and TRBJ1-2, with 8 nucleotides matching TRBD1. Germline CDR1 reads MNHNY; CDR2 reads SVGAGI (reference sequence). After removal of 0 bases from V and 4 bases from J, the junction contained 10 bases not matched to a gene. This CDR3 is 17 amino acids long. DNA for the CDR3: TGTGCCAGCAGTTACTCAGGCTCCCCAGGGGGCACCTATGGCTACACCTTC. As protein: CASSYSGSPGGTYGYTF.

This clonotype has a handful of counts. A single base separates this from a much larger clone, so it may be a read error. This rearrangement joins TRBV19 to TRBJ2-7, with 9 positions matching TRBD2. CDR1 is LNHDA and CDR2 is SQIVND in the germline V gene (reference sequence). The CDR3 consists of 16 residues. J lost 3 bases, V lost 4 bases, and 10 bases had no gene match. CDR3 sequence reads: CASSRGSSGEYYEQYF. The CDR3 coding sequence is TGTGCCAGTAGTAGGGGGTCTAGCGGGGAATACTACGAGCAGTACTTC.

V is TRBV24-1 and J is TRBJ2-7; no clear D. Trimming left V 7 bases short and J 1 base short, with 7 bases between. There are 12 residues in the CDR3. Germline-derived CDR1 and CDR2 are KGHDR and SFDVKD. CDR3 nucleotides: TGTGCCACCAGAGACCAATCCTACGAGCAGTACTTC. Encoded protein: CATRDQSYEQYF.